A single sample is the source of the 8 T cell receptor beta chains below, sequenced in a study of cytomegalovirus exposure and HLA in healthy donors. Researchers ran the PCR with 60 Vbeta and 13 Jbeta primers. This table comes from immunoSEQ multiplex PCR, and its TCRdb copy is limited to in-frame clones, with some not included. The profile covers about 140,000 clones, with approximately 78% appearing a single time and about 3.2% taken by the ten largest. What was sequenced was PBMCs. All receptors come from a female donor in good health and CMV-seronegative.

The chain combines TRBV11-3 with TRBJ1-1; D is ambiguous. The CDR3 is 15 residues long. The V end was cut by 5 bases, the J end by 4 bases, with 17 bases between. Germline CDR1 reads SGHNT; CDR2 reads YENEEA. The DNA for the CDR3 is TGTGCCAGCAGCCCCGGCGGGGTGTTCGGCACTGAAGCTTTCTTT. Encoded protein: CASSPGGVFGTEAFF.

This chain connects TRBV6-6 to TRBJ1-1, with D unclear. Deletions cut 6 bases from V and 2 bases from J, with 10 bases between. The CDR3 extends over 13 amino acids. CDR1 is MNHNY, CDR2 SVGAGI, per germline (reference sequence). Here the CDR3 DNA reads TGTGCCAGCAGATCCGGGGTAAACACTGAAGCTTTCTTT. Translating it yields CASRSGVNTEAFF.

The gene calls are TRBV18 and TRBJ2-3; D not certain. Germline CDR1 and CDR2: KGHSH and LQKENI. The ends were cut back, 6 bases at V and 0 bases at J, with 10 bases in the middle. CDR3 length equals 14 residues. The DNA for the CDR3 is TGTGCCAGCTCGCTACAGACAAGCACAGATACGCAGTATTTT. Protein: CASSLQTSTDTQYF.

The chain has TRBV4-1 and TRBJ1-1; no firm D call. The CDR3 extends over 15 amino acids. Germline V gives CDR1 MGHRA, CDR2 YSYEKL. V was trimmed by 0 bases and J by 0 bases, leaving 8 bases between them. Here the CDR3 DNA reads TGCGCCAGCAGCCAAGATCGGGGAATGAACACTGAAGCTTTCTTT. Protein product: CASSQDRGMNTEAFF.

The chain links TRBV6-5 to TRBJ1-1, with D perhaps TRBD1 (5 bases). CDR3 length: 14 amino acids. The V end was cut by 6 bases, the J end by 0 bases, with 11 bases between. Germline CDR1 reads MNHEY; CDR2 reads SVGAGI. CDR3 residues: CASRTDRLNTEAFF. In DNA form, the CDR3 reads TGTGCCAGCAGAACTGACAGACTGAACACTGAAGCTTTCTTT.

The chain is built from TRBV7-9 and TRBJ1-2, with D perhaps matching TRBD1 (6 bases). The CDR3 covers 14 residues. Germline V CDR1 and CDR2: SEHNR, FQNEAQ (reference sequence). Trimming left V 4 bases short and J 0 bases short, with 9 bases between. The CDR3 spells CASSSTGANYGYTF. In DNA, the CDR3 is TGTGCCAGCAGCTCGACAGGAGCTAACTATGGCTACACCTTC.

This chain uses TRBV5-5 with TRBJ2-7, with TRBD2 identical over 8 bases. Germline values: CDR1 SGHKS, CDR2 YYEKEE (reference sequence). V was pared by 2 bases and J by 0 bases, with 7 bases of the junction left unmatched. The CDR3 runs 16 residues. CDR3 in DNA: TGTGCCAGCAGCTTCGGGAGGGGCCCTAGCTCCTACGAGCAGTACTTC. Translation: CASSFGRGPSSYEQYF. Combining the CDR3 with reference TRBV5-5 and TRBJ2-7 gives the whole variable domain DAGVTQSPTHLIKTRGQQVTLRCSPISGHKSVSWYQQVLGQGPQFIFQYYEKEERGRGNFPDRFSARQFPNYSSELNVNALLLGDSALYLCASSFGRGPSSYEQYFGPGTRLTVT.

The chain uses TRBV27 and TRBJ2-7, with TRBD2 matching over 7 bases. Trimming at V came to 3 bases and at J to 2 bases, leaving 4 bases not matched to a gene. The CDR3 is 14 residues long. Germline CDR1 is MNHEY and CDR2 is SMNVEV (reference sequence). The CDR3 is CASSFGGGAYEQYF. Here the CDR3 DNA reads TGTGCCAGCAGTTTCGGCGGGGGTGCCTACGAGCAGTACTTC.